Below are 20 T cell receptor beta chains sequenced from a single sample in a study of early T cells in non-severe SARS-CoV-2 infection. Using its own MiXCR run on the 5' RACE reads, TCRdb lists one record per CDR3 protein. The sample lists around 57,000 distinct CDR3 sequences; approximately 6.1% were seen once. Sequences were derived from whole blood, sampled at baseline. These receptors originate from an adult who was a healthcare worker with PCR-confirmed SARS-CoV-2 infection or an uninfected control (not recorded which).

Ten or more counts support this clonotype. Here the CDR3 reads CASSVERRYGYTF. The CDR3 DNA sequence: TGTGCCAGCAGTGTGGAACGGAGATATGGCTACACCTTC. The genes are TRBV2 and TRBJ1-2; no firm D call. The CDR3 runs 13 residues. V lost 4 bases and J lost 5, with 11 bases in between. Germline V gene data show CDR1 as SNHLY and CDR2 as FYNNEI.

The rearrangement joins TRBV19 to TRBJ2-3; no firm D call. V gave up 6 bases and J gave up 0 bases, with 13 bases separating them. Germline V gives CDR1 LNHDA, CDR2 SQIVND (reference sequence). The CDR3 covers 15 residues. The CDR3 DNA follows: TGTGCCAGTAGCCCGGACGCAACTAGCACAGATACGCAGTATTTT. Amino acids: CASSPDATSTDTQYF.

This clonotype has at least ten counts. This chain connects TRBV12-3 or TRBV12-4 to TRBJ1-5; TRBD1 might be the D (6 bases). This CDR3 spans 14 amino acids. Deletions cut 6 bases from V and 6 bases from J, with 15 bases between. The chain's CDR3 is CASRDSGAGQPQHF. CDR3 nucleotide sequence: TGTGCCAGCAGGGATTCAGGGGCGGGTCAGCCCCAGCATTTT.

There are many counts of this clonotype. The chain joins TRBV7-2 to TRBJ2-7; no firm D call. Germline CDR1 SGHTA, CDR2 FQGNSA. The CDR3 extends over 13 amino acids. Trimming took off 5 bases at V and 4 bases at J, with 12 bases between the two ends. This CDR3 is CASSPRDGYEQYF. The DNA for the CDR3 is TGTGCCAGCAGCCCGCGAGATGGGTACGAGCAGTACTTC.

In this sample, this clonotype turned up many times. The rearrangement uses TRBV10-2 and TRBJ1-1; the D is unclear. Between the trimmed V and J ends, which lost 0 bases and 1 base, there was a span of 0 bases. The CDR3 consists of 12 residues. CDR1 and CDR2 from the germline V gene are WSHSY and SAAADI. CDR3 residues: CASSESNTEAFF. Written as DNA, the CDR3 is TGCGCCAGCAGTGAGTCGAACACTGAAGCTTTCTTT.

This clonotype was observed at least ten times. The chain employs TRBV20-1 and TRBJ1-1; TRBD1 is a possible D gene (5 bases). CDR1 is DFQATT, CDR2 SNEGSKA, per germline (reference sequence). Trimming stripped 0 bases from V and 4 bases from J, with 12 bases between. This CDR3 is built from 14 residues. CDR3 bases: TGCAGTGCTAGAGATCTTGGAGGGACCACTGAAGCTTTCTTT. Residues: CSARDLGGTTEAFF.

This clonotype showed up many times. The V gene is TRBV29-1, the J gene TRBJ1-1; 9 bases are shared with TRBD1. Germline V CDR1 and CDR2: SQVTM, ANQGSEA. The length of the CDR3 is 12 residues. Losses at the gene ends were 8 bases for V and 10 bases for J; bases not matched to a gene: 11. CDR3 sequence (DNA): TGCAGCAGTTCGGGACAGGGAGGTCGAGCTTTCTTT. This gives the protein CSSSGQGGRAFF.

This clonotype was seen ten or more times. The rearrangement joins TRBV24-1 to TRBJ2-1, with 10 nucleotides matching TRBD1. CDR3 length equals 14 residues. The V segment lost 5 bases and the J segment 7 bases; nucleotides outside the gene matches: 4. Germline loops: CDR1 KGHDR, CDR2 SFDVKD. CDR3 loop: CATSGRTGGNEQFF. The CDR3 DNA sequence: TGTGCCACCAGTGGGCGGACAGGGGGGAATGAGCAGTTCTTC.

This sequence joins TRBV29-1 and TRBJ1-2, with unresolved D. Trimming took off 3 bases at V and 8 bases at J, with 10 bases between the two ends. Per the germline V gene, CDR1 is SQVTM and CDR2 is ANQGSEA. CDR3 length: 11 amino acids. The CDR3 bases are TGCAGCGTTGAGCCCACGTCAGGCTACACCTTC. Its protein product is CSVEPTSGYTF.

This clonotype came up many times. The genes are TRBV13 and TRBJ2-6; 12 nucleotides align to TRBD1. V gave up 4 bases and J gave up 3 bases; unmatched junction bases: 4. CDR3 length equals 17 residues. Germline loops: CDR1 PRHDT, CDR2 FYEKMQ (reference sequence). The CDR3 sequence: CASSSGQGALGANVLTF. The CDR3 bases are TGTGCCAGCAGCTCGGGACAGGGGGCGCTTGGGGCCAACGTCCTGACTTTC.

This clonotype showed up many times. J is TRBJ2-1 and V is TRBV19, with D perhaps being TRBD1 or TRBD2 (5 bases each). CDR1 LNHDA and CDR2 SQIVND come from the germline V gene (reference sequence). Trimming removed 5 bases from V and 2 bases from J, with 16 bases in between. The CDR3 covers 16 residues. The CDR3 loop is CASSVSSGPPYNEQFF. In nucleotides, the CDR3 is TGTGCCAGTAGTGTCTCCTCGGGACCACCCTACAATGAGCAGTTCTTC.

This clonotype was recorded many times. The rearrangement uses TRBV5-6 and TRBJ2-7; D is possibly TRBD1 (5 bases). This CDR3 spans 13 amino acids. In germline, CDR1 is SGHDT, CDR2 YYEEEE. V was shortened by 1 base and J by 5 bases, with 10 bases between the two germline ends. In nucleotides, the CDR3 is TGTGCCAGCAGCTTGACCAGGGTCCACGAGCAGTACTTC. Translated: CASSLTRVHEQYF.

In its sample, this clonotype was seen many times. This sequence joins TRBV27 and TRBJ1-6; a possible D gene is TRBD1 (6 bases). Between the trimmed V and J ends, which lost 1 base and 2 bases, there was a span of 9 bases. The CDR3 has 16 residues. Germline CDR1 is MNHEY and CDR2 is SMNVEV (reference sequence). CDR3 nucleotide sequence: TGTGCCAGCAGTTTATTTCAGGGGACCTATAATTCACCCCTCCACTTT. Protein product: CASSLFQGTYNSPLHF.

By share, this clonotype ranks as medium-sized. The CDR3: CASSPIRTENTEAFF. The CDR3 DNA sequence: TGTGCCAGCAGCCCCATCCGGACAGAGAACACTGAAGCTTTCTTT. The rearrangement links TRBV7-9 to TRBJ1-1; possibly TRBD1 for D (6 bases). The CDR3 sequence is 15 residues long. Per germline, CDR1 SEHNR and CDR2 FQNEAQ (reference sequence). Trimming pared 5 bases from V and 1 base from J, leaving 14 bases between.

J is TRBJ1-3 and V is TRBV12-3 or TRBV12-4; 7 bases line up with TRBD1. This CDR3 region has 15 residues. With 4 bases clipped from V and 2 bases from J, the junction kept 5 bases outside the gene matches. CDR3: CASSYGQETGNTIYF. In nucleotides, the CDR3 is TGTGCCAGCAGTTACGGACAGGAGACTGGAAACACCATATATTTT.

In its sample, this clonotype was seen a few times. The chain employs TRBV4-2 and TRBJ2-1; D may be TRBD2 (6 bases). Trimming shortened V by 1 base and J by 2 bases, and 12 bases separated the two germline ends. Looked up from germline, CDR1 is LGHNA and CDR2 is YNFKEQ. The CDR3 spans 16 residues. The CDR3 DNA reads TGTGCCAGCAGCCAAGTCTCTGCGGGACCCTACAATGAGCAGTTCTTC. It translates to CASSQVSAGPYNEQFF.

This clonotype was detected many times. V gene TRBV11-2 combines with J gene TRBJ1-1, with unresolved D. Trimming left V 5 bases short and J 4 bases short, with 11 bases between. From germline, CDR1 is SGHAT and CDR2 FQNNGV. This CDR3 is built from 13 residues. CDR3 in amino acids: CASSHAATTEAFF. The CDR3 bases are TGTGCCAGCAGCCACGCGGCCACCACTGAAGCTTTCTTT.

Ten or more counts support this clonotype. The chain links TRBV28 to TRBJ2-2, with TRBD1 as a possible D gene (5 bases). This CDR3 comprises 14 residues. CDR1 is MDHEN and CDR2 is SYDVKM in the germline V gene. Between the trimmed V and J ends, which lost 6 bases and 7 bases, there was a span of 15 bases. In DNA, the CDR3 is TGTGCCAGCAGACTACAGGTTAATAGCGGGGAGCTGTTTTTT. As protein: CASRLQVNSGELFF.

This clonotype was detected many times. V is TRBV28 and J is TRBJ1-5; TRBD1 is a possible D gene (5 bases). The germline V gene has CDR1 MDHEN and CDR2 SYDVKM. The CDR3 contains 13 residues. Trimming cost V 8 bases and J 3 bases, with 11 bases left between them. CDR3 in amino acids: CASGRQTNQPQHF. CDR3 DNA: TGTGCCAGCGGTCGACAGACCAATCAGCCCCAGCATTTT.

This clonotype was detected ten times or more. The rearrangement joins TRBV27 to TRBJ1-2, with D maybe TRBD1 (6 bases). Deletions cut 8 bases from V and 4 bases from J, with 11 bases between. Germline-derived CDR1 and CDR2 are MNHEY and SMNVEV (reference sequence). CDR3 size: 12 residues. CDR3 region: CASGGHGYGYTF. CDR3 bases: TGTGCCAGCGGGGGACATGGCTATGGCTACACCTTC.